The 22 T cell receptor beta chains below all came from one sample that was sequenced in a study of shared T cell receptors in the human thymus. The protocol was immunoSEQ multiplex PCR, while the TCRdb copy is restricted to in-frame clones and leaves out a portion. The table lists 600,000 to 900,000 clones, over 75% of them singletons, with more than 0.008% in the top ten. The same sample was also studied in work on human thymus T cells.

Source material: thymocytes. These receptors all come from a girl in the first two years of life with a congenital heart defect.

The chain combines TRBV5-5 with TRBJ1-2, with 7 bases identical to TRBD1. J was trimmed by 4 bases and V by 4 bases; bases with no gene match: 7. This CDR3 region has 14 residues. Germline values: CDR1 SGHKS, CDR2 YYEKEE (reference sequence). CDR3 in DNA: TGTGCCAGCAGCCACAGGGGAGAGGGCTATGGCTACACCTTC. It codes for CASSHRGEGYGYTF.

This sequence joins TRBV5-6 and TRBJ2-7; D is unresolved. The CDR3 consists of 14 residues. Germline CDR1 reads SGHDT; CDR2 reads YYEEEE. Trimming left V 1 base short and J 0 bases short, with 8 bases between. The CDR3 DNA reads as TGTGCCAGCAGCTTGATTTGGAGCTCCTACGAGCAGTACTTC. Translated, it gives CASSLIWSSYEQYF.

The chain carries TRBV29-1 and TRBJ1-2; 8 bases are a match to TRBD1. The CDR3 covers 18 residues. CDR1 and CDR2 from the germline V gene are SQVTM and ANQGSEA. V was clipped by 3 bases and J by 5 bases; unmatched bases: 20. The CDR3 nucleotides read TGCAGCGTTGATCGTCTAGGACAGGGCTCGGAATTCTCTTATGGCTACACCTTC. This translates into CSVDRLGQGSEFSYGYTF.

This chain links TRBV6-1 with TRBJ1-6; D is unclear. Germline lookup yields CDR1 MNHNS and CDR2 SASEGT. The CDR3 covers 19 residues. Trimming took 3 bases from V and 7 from J, leaving 25 bases between them. CDR3 region: CASSEIFGSLMTLNSPLHF. CDR3 coding DNA: TGTGCCAGCAGTGAGATCTTCGGGAGCCTAATGACCCTAAATTCACCCCTCCACTTT.

This clone has only a few counts. The rearrangement links TRBV5-1 to TRBJ2-5; weak D call: TRBD2 (6 bases). There are 14 residues in the CDR3. The germline CDR1 and CDR2 sequences are SGHRS and YFSETQ. Trimming removed 2 bases from V and 3 bases from J, with 11 bases in between. DNA for the CDR3: TGCGCCAGCAGCTTCAGCGAGCGGGAAGAGACCCAGTACTTC. Protein sequence: CASSFSEREETQYF.

This chain uses TRBV29-1 with TRBJ2-1, with 8 positions matching TRBD2. The trim removed 1 base at V and 9 bases at J, leaving 14 bases unmatched. The CDR3 covers 16 residues. The germline CDR1 and CDR2 sequences are SQVTM and ANQGSEA. The CDR3 DNA reads TGCAGCGTTGAAGGGTCTGGCGGGGGGCCCGGTGGTGAGCAGTTCTTC. It translates to CSVEGSGGGPGGEQFF.

The rearrangement links TRBV5-4 to TRBJ2-1; 10 bases agree with TRBD1. Germline CDR1 and CDR2: SGHNT and YYREEE (reference sequence). This CDR3 comprises 16 residues. V dropped 3 bases and J dropped 7; count of bases not matched to a gene: 10. The CDR3 loop reads CASSYGGDRGENEQFF. CDR3 DNA: TGTGCCAGCAGCTACGGGGGGGACAGGGGTGAAAATGAGCAGTTCTTC. The whole variable domain, remainder taken from reference TRBV5-4 and TRBJ2-1, is ETGVTQSPTHLIKTRGQQVTLRCSSQSGHNTVSWYQQALGQGPQFIFQYYREEENGRGNFPPRFSGLQFPNYSSELNVNALELDDSALYLCASSYGGDRGENEQFFGPGTRLTVL.

J is TRBJ1-2 and V is TRBV6-5; D remains ambiguous. Germline V gene sequence: CDR1 MNHEY, CDR2 SVGAGI. The CDR3 totals 11 residues. Trimming took off 8 bases at V and 4 bases at J, with 8 bases between the two ends. The CDR3, as DNA: TGTGCCAGCGGAGACCCCTATGGCTACACCTTC. Protein: CASGDPYGYTF.

In this sample, this clone turned up a few times. The rearrangement joins TRBV30 to TRBJ2-7; 9 nucleotides match TRBD2. J gave up 2 bases and V 2 bases, and 10 bases lay outside the gene matches. The CDR3 is 16 residues long. Germline V lookup: CDR1 GTSNPN, CDR2 SVGIG (reference sequence). CDR3 in amino acids: CAWSYTSGGPAYEQYF. The CDR3 nucleotides are TGTGCCTGGAGTTATACAAGCGGGGGGCCTGCCTACGAGCAGTACTTC.

The chain recombines TRBV27 with TRBJ2-7; 10 bases map to TRBD2. This CDR3 has 16 residues. Germline-derived CDR1 and CDR2 are MNHEY and SMNVEV (reference sequence). J lost 3 bases, V lost 5 bases, and 10 bases had no gene match. The CDR3 DNA follows: TGTGCCAGCAGTCCAAGGAGCGGGGGGGCTAGCTACGAGCAGTACTTC. It translates to CASSPRSGGASYEQYF.

The rearrangement links TRBV28 to TRBJ1-1; D gene uncertain. In germline, CDR1 is MDHEN, CDR2 SYDVKM. CDR3 length: 15 residues. Trimming took 1 base from V and 0 from J, leaving 9 bases between them. CDR3 sequence reads: CASSLSPTLNTEAFF. CDR3 coding DNA: TGTGCCAGCAGTTTATCCCCCACACTGAACACTGAAGCTTTCTTT.

The J gene is TRBJ1-2, the V gene TRBV19; no reliable D call. Germline CDR1 LNHDA, CDR2 SQIVND (reference sequence). The CDR3 extends over 13 amino acids. The germline V and J ends were trimmed by 4 bases and 3 bases, with 9 bases remaining between them. The CDR3 reads CASSTPGDYGYTF. Written as DNA, the CDR3 is TGTGCCAGTAGTACACCAGGCGACTATGGCTACACCTTC.

V is TRBV5-1 and J is TRBJ2-1; 9 positions agree with TRBD2. Per germline, CDR1 SGHRS and CDR2 YFSETQ. J lost 7 bases, V lost 5 bases, and 10 bases had no gene match. The CDR3 is made up of 15 amino acids. CDR3 sequence (DNA): TGCGCCAGCAGAGGGCTAGCGGGGACTAGGAATGAGCAGTTCTTC. The encoded protein is CASRGLAGTRNEQFF. The full variable domain, its missing parts supplied by reference TRBV5-1 and TRBJ2-1, is KAGVTQTPRYLIKTRGQQVTLSCSPISGHRSVSWYQQTPGQGLQFLFEYFSETQRNKGNFPGRFSGRQFSNSRSEMNVSTLELGDSALYLCASRGLAGTRNEQFFGPGTRLTVL.

The J gene is TRBJ2-5, the V gene TRBV11-2; a possible D gene is TRBD1 (5 bases). This CDR3 region has 14 residues. The ends were cut back, 5 bases at V and 4 bases at J, with 14 bases in the middle. CDR1 and CDR2 from the germline V gene are SGHAT and FQNNGV. The CDR3 DNA follows: TGTGCCAGCAGCCTATTTTACAGGAGAGAGACCCAGTACTTC. It translates to CASSLFYRRETQYF.

The chain is built from TRBV5-1 and TRBJ1-1, with a weak D call TRBD1 (5 bases). Trimming took 1 base from V and 1 from J, leaving 8 bases between them. This CDR3 comprises 14 residues. From germline, CDR1 is SGHRS and CDR2 YFSETQ. The CDR3 region has the DNA TGCGCCAGCAGCTTGTCAGGGAAGAACACTGAAGCTTTCTTT. Its protein is CASSLSGKNTEAFF.

As to this clone: Mismatch with germline at one junction end may stem from a read error. Distinct nucleotide sequences in the sample also encode this CDR3. The chain joins TRBV19 to TRBJ1-6; D might be TRBD1 (5 bases). The germline gives CDR1 LNHDA, CDR2 SQIVND (reference sequence). This CDR3 is 15 amino acids long. CDR3 protein: CASSRRGSYNSPLHF. The CDR3 region has the DNA TGTGCCAGTAGTCGTAGGGGCTCCTATAATTCCCCCCTCCACTTT.

This clone showed up just once. The genes are TRBV6-5 and TRBJ2-1, with D possibly being TRBD2 (5 bases). CDR1 MNHEY and CDR2 SVGAGI come from the germline V gene. This CDR3 has 15 residues. The ends were cut back, 6 bases at V and 0 bases at J, with 12 bases in the middle. In DNA form, the CDR3 reads TGTGCCAGCAGAAATACTGCGGGCTCCTACAATGAGCAGTTCTTC. Protein product: CASRNTAGSYNEQFF.

This chain links TRBV6-1 with TRBJ1-6; TRBD1 might be the D (6 bases). Germline V gene sequence: CDR1 MNHNS, CDR2 SASEGT. V dropped 5 bases and J dropped 10 bases, with 18 bases sitting between them. CDR3 length: 15 residues. CDR3 nucleotides: TGTGCCAGCAGTCACAGGGATGGCGGTGGCTCACCCCTCCACTTT. It is translated as CASSHRDGGGSPLHF.

V is TRBV5-1 and J is TRBJ1-1, with TRBD1 identical over 11 bases. Germline values: CDR1 SGHRS, CDR2 YFSETQ. J lost 0 bases, V lost 4 bases, and 5 bases had no gene match. CDR3 length: 16 amino acids. CDR3 residues: CASSQDRGRMNTEAFF. The CDR3 region has the DNA TGCGCCAGCAGCCAGGACAGGGGGCGAATGAACACTGAAGCTTTCTTT. The full variable domain, with the rest looked up from reference TRBV5-1 and TRBJ1-1, is KAGVTQTPRYLIKTRGQQVTLSCSPISGHRSVSWYQQTPGQGLQFLFEYFSETQRNKGNFPGRFSGRQFSNSRSEMNVSTLELGDSALYLCASSQDRGRMNTEAFFGQGTRLTVV.

The V gene is TRBV4-3, the J gene TRBJ2-1; 8 nucleotides agree with TRBD1. This CDR3 spans 14 amino acids. V gave up 3 bases and J gave up 7 bases; unmatched junction bases: 5. Germline CDR1 and CDR2: LGHNA and YSLEER. The CDR3, as DNA: TGCGCCAGCAGCCACCGACAGGGGTTGAATGAGCAGTTCTTC. As protein: CASSHRQGLNEQFF.

This chain joins TRBV4-3 and TRBJ2-3; a weak D match, TRBD1 (5 bases). V was shortened by 0 bases and J by 1 base, with 14 bases between the two germline ends. The CDR3 runs 17 residues. The V gene's germline CDR1 is LGHNA and CDR2 YSLEER. CDR3 in amino acids: CASSQDPDSRRTDTQYF. Here the CDR3 DNA reads TGCGCCAGCAGCCAAGATCCTGACAGCAGGCGCACAGATACGCAGTATTTT.

CDR3: CASSAGTDPQPQHF. CDR3 nucleotide sequence: TGTGCCAGCAGTGCAGGGACAGATCCTCAGCCCCAGCATTTT. The chain carries TRBV9 and TRBJ1-5, with 7 bases lining up with TRBD1. The germline V gene has CDR1 SGDLS and CDR2 YYNGEE. V was pared by 5 bases and J by 6 bases, with 8 bases of the junction left unmatched. The CDR3 has 14 amino acids.